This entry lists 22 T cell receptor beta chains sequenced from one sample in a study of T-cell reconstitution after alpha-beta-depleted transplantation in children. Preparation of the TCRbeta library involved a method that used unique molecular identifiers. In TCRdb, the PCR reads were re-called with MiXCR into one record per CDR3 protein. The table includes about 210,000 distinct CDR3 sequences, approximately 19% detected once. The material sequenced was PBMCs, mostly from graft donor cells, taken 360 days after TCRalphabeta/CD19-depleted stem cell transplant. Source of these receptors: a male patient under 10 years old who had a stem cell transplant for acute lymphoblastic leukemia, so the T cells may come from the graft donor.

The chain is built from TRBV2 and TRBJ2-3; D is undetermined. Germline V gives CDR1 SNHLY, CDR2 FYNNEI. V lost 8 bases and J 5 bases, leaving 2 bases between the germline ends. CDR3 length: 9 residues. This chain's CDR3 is CASRDTQYF. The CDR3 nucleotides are TGTGCCAGCCGAGATACGCAGTATTTT. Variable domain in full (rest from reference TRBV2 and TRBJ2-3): EPEVTQTPSHQVTQMGQEVILRCVPISNHLYFYWYRQILGQKVEFLVSFYNNEISEKSEIFDDQFSVERPDGSNFTLKIRSTKLEDSAMYFCASRDTQYFGPGTRLTVL.

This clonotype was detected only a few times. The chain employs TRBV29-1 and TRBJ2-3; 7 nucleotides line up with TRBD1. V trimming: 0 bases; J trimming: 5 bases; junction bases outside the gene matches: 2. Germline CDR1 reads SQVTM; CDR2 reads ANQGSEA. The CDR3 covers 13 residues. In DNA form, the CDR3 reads TGCAGCGTTGAAGAAGGGGGCGGAGATACGCAGTATTTT. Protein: CSVEEGGGDTQYF.

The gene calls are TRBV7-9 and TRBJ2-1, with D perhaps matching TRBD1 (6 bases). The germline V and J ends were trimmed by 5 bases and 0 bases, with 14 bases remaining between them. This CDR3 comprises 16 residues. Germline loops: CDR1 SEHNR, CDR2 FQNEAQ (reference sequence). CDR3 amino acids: CASSPPGQSSYNEQFF. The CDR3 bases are TGTGCCAGCAGCCCGCCCGGACAGAGCTCCTACAATGAGCAGTTCTTC.

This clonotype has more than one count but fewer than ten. This CDR3 reads CASSYPNVGNEQFF. The CDR3 nucleotides read TGTGCCAGCAGCTACCCAAATGTGGGCAATGAGCAGTTCTTC. The chain links TRBV12-3 or TRBV12-4 to TRBJ2-1; D remains ambiguous. This CDR3 contains 14 residues. V was clipped by 6 bases and J by 6 bases, with 15 bases between them.

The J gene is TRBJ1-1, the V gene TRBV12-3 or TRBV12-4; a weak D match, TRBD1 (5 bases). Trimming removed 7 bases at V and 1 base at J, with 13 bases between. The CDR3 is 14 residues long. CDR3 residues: CASTVTTANTEAFF. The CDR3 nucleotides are TGTGCCAGCACCGTTACGACAGCGAACACTGAAGCTTTCTTT.

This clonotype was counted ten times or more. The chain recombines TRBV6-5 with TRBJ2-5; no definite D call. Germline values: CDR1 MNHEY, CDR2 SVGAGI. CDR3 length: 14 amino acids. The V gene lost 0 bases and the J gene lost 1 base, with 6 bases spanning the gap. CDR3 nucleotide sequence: TGTGCCAGCAGTTACTCGGTGTTCCAAGAGACCCAGTACTTC. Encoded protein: CASSYSVFQETQYF.

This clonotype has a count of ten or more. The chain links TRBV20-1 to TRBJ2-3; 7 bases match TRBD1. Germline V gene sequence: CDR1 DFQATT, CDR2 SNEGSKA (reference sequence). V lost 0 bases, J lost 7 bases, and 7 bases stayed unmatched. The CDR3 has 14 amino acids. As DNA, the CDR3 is TGCAGTGCTAGAGAGGGGACAGCCACGTATACGCAGTATTTT. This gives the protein CSAREGTATYTQYF.

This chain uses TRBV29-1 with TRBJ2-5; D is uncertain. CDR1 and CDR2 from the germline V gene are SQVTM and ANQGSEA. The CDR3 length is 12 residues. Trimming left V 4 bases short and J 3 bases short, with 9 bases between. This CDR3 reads CSVVLWEETQYF. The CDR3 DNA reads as TGCAGCGTTGTGCTCTGGGAAGAGACCCAGTACTTC.

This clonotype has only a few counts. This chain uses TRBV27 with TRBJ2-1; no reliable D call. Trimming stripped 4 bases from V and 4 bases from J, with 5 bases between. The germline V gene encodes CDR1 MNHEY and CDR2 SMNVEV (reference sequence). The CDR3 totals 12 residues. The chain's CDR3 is CASSYGYNEQFF. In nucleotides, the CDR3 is TGTGCCAGCAGTTATGGGTACAATGAGCAGTTCTTC.

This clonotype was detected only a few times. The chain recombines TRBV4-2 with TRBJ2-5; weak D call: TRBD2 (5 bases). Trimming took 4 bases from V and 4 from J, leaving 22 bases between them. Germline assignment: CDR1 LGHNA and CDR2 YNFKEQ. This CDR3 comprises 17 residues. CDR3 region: CASSPERASIGGETQYF. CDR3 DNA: TGTGCCAGCAGCCCCGAGAGGGCTAGCATCGGCGGAGAGACCCAGTACTTC.

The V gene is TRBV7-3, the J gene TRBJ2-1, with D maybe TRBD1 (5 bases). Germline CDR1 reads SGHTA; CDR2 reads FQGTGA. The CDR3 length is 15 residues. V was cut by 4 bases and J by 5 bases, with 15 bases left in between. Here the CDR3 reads CASSSGEGVDNEQFF. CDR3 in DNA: TGTGCCAGCAGCTCTGGGGAAGGGGTGGACAATGAGCAGTTCTTC.

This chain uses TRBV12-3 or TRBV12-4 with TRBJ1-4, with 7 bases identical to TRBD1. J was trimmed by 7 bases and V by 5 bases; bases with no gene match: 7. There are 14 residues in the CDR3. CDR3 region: CASSPGTEAEKLFF. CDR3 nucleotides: TGTGCCAGCAGTCCCGGGACAGAAGCTGAAAAACTGTTTTTT.

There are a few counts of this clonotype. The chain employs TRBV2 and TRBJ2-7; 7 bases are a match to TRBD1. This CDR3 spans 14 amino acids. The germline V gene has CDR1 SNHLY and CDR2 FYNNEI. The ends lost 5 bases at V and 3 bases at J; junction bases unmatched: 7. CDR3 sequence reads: CASSISRDSYEQYF. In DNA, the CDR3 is TGTGCCAGCAGTATTAGCCGGGACAGCTACGAGCAGTACTTC.

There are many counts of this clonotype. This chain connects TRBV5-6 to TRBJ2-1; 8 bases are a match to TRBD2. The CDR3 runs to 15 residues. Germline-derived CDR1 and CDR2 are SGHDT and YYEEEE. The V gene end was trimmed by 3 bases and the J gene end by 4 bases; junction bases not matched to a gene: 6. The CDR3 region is CASSYLAGRYNEQFF. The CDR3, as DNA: TGTGCCAGCAGCTATCTAGCGGGCCGGTACAATGAGCAGTTCTTC.

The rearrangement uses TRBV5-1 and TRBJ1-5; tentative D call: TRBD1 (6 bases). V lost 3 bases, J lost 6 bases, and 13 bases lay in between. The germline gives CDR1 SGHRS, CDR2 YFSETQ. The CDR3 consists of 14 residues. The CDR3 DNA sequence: TGCGCCAGCAGCTGGGGGCCGGGGGGTCAGCCCCAGCATTTT. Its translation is CASSWGPGGQPQHF.

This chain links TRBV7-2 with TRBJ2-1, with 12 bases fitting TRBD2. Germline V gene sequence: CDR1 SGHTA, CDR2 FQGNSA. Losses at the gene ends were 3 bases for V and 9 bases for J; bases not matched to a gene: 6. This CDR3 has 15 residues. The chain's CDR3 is CASSLWTSGNAEQFF. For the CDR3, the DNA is TGTGCCAGCAGCTTGTGGACTAGCGGGAATGCTGAGCAGTTCTTC. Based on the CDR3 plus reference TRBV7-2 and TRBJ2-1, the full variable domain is GAGVSQSPSNKVTEKGKDVELRCDPISGHTALYWYRQSLGQGLEFLIYFQGNSAPDKSGLPSDRFSAERTGGSVSTLTIQRTQQEDSAVYLCASSLWTSGNAEQFFGPGTRLTVL.

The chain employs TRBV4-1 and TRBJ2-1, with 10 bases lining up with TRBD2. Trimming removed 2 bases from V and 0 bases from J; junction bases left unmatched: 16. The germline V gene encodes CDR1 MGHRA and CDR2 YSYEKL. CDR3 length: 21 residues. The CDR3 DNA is TGCGCCAGCAGCCAACCCACAGGGGTAGCGGGGGGCGAAAGCTCCTACAATGAGCAGTTCTTC. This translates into CASSQPTGVAGGESSYNEQFF.

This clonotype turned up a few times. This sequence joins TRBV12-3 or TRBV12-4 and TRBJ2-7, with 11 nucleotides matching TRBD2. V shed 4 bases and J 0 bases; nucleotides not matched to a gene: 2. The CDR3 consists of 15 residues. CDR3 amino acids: CASSSGLADSYEQYF. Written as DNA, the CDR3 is TGTGCCAGCAGTTCGGGACTAGCGGACTCCTACGAGCAGTACTTC.

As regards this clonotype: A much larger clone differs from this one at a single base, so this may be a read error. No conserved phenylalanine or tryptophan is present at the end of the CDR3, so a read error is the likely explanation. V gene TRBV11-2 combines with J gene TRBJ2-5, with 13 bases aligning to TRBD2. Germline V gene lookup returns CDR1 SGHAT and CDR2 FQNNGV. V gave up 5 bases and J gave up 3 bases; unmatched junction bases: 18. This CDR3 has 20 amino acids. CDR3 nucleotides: TGTGCCAGCAGCCACGGACTAGCGGGGGCCCGGACCGCTCTTAAAGAGACCCAGTACTCC. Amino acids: CASSHGLAGARTALKETQYS.

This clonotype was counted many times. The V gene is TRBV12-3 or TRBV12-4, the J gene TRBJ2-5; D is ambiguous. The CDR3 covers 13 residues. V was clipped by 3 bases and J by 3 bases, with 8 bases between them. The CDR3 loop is CASSFFPEETQYF. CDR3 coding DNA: TGTGCCAGCAGTTTCTTTCCCGAAGAGACCCAGTACTTC.

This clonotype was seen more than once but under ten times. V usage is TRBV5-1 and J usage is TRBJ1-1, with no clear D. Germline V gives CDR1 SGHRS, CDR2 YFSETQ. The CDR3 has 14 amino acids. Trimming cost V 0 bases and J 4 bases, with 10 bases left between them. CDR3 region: CASSLAGLSTEAFF. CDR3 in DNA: TGCGCCAGCAGCTTGGCTGGGCTGAGCACTGAAGCTTTCTTT.

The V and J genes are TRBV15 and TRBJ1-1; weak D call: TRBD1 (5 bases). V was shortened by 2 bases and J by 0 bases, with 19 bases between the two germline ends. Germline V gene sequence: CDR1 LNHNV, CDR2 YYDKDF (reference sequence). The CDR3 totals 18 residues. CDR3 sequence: CATSRWGGSSIMNTEAFF. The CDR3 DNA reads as TGTGCCACCAGCAGATGGGGGGGGAGTTCGATAATGAACACTGAAGCTTTCTTT.